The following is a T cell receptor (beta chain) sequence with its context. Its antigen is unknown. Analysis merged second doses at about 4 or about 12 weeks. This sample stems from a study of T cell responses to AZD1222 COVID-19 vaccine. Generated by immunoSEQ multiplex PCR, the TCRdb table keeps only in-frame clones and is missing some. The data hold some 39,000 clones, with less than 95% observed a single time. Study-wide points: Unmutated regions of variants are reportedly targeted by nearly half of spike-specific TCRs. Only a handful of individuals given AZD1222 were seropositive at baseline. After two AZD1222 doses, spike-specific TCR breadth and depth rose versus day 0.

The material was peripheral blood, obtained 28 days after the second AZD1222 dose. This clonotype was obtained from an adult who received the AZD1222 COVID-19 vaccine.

CDR3: CASSPNRGNTEAFF. The CDR3 coding sequence is TGTGCCAGCAGCCCCAACAGGGGGAACACTGAAGCTTTCTTT. This chain connects TRBV7-9 to TRBJ1-1; 7 nucleotides agree with TRBD1. Germline CDR1 is SEHNR and CDR2 is FQNEAQ (reference sequence). CDR3 length: 14 residues. The V segment lost 5 bases and the J segment 1 base; nucleotides outside the gene matches: 4.